The sequence of this T cell receptor (beta chain) was determined in a study of glioma-infiltrating T cells. On the study more broadly: Glioblastomas were WHO grade IV, sampled at first diagnosis; low-grade were grade II.

The iRepertoire nested amplicon-rescue multiplex PCR amplified TCR alpha and beta CDR3s from RNA. From the multiplex PCR reads, TCRdb called clonotypes with MiXCR, one entry per CDR3 protein. The sample shows around 350,000 distinct CDR3 sequences, about two fifths of them seen only once. The CDR3 totals 11 residues. Germline lookup yields CDR1 SEHNR and CDR2 FQNEAQ (reference sequence). With 5 bases removed from V and 7 bases from J, the gap between germline ends came to 8 bases. Points from the study as a whole: Tissue-blood divergence was below expectation in non-neoplastic patients, above in gliomas.

This clonotype was detected only a few times. Its cognate antigen is unknown. The sequence was obtained from a human donor with low-grade glioma or glioblastoma, undergoing nonglioma brain surgery, or in good health (not recorded which). The sample was glioma tissue, nonneoplastic brain tissue, or PBMCs (not recorded which). The chain recombines TRBV7-9 with TRBJ2-5; D unresolved. CDR3 amino acids: CASSPPGTQYF. The CDR3 nucleotides are TGTGCCAGCAGCCCCCCGGGGACCCAGTACTTC.